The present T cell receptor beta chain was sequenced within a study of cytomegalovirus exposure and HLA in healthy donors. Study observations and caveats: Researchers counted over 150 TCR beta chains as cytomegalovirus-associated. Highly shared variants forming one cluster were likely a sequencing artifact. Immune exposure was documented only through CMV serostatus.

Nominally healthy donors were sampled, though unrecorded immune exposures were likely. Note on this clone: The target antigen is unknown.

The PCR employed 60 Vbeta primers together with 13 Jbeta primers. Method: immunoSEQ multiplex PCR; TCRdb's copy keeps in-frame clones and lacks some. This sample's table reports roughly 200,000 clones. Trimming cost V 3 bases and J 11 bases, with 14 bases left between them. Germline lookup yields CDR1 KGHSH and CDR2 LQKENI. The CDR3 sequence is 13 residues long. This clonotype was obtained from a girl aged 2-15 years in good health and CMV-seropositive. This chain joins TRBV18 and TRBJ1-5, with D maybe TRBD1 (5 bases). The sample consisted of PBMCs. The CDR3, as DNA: TGTGCCAGCTCACCCGACAGATTTTGGGCCCAGCATTTT. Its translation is CASSPDRFWAQHF.